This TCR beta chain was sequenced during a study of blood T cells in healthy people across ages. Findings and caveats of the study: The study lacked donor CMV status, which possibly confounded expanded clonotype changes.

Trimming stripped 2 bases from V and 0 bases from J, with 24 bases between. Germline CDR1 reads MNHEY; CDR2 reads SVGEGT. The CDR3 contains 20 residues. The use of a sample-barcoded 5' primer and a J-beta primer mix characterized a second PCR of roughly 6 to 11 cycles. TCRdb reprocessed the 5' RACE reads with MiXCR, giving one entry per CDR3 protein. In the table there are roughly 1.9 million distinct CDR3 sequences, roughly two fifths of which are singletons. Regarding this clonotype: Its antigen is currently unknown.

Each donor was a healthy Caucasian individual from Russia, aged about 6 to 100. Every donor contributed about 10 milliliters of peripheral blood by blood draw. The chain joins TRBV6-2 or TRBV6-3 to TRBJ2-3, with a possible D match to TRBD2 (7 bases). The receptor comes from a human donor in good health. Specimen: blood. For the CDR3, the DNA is TGTGCCAGCAGTTACAGGACTAGTGGGGGGGCCTGGGGAAGCACAGATACGCAGTATTTT. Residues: CASSYRTSGGAWGSTDTQYF.